The present entry profiles one T cell receptor beta chain with its context. The antigen is unknown. This entry is derived from a study of cytomegalovirus exposure and HLA in healthy donors. General study points: The authors judged a highly shared variant cluster likely a sequencing artifact. Many donors carried some public TCRs, although rarity characterized most TCR sequences. A previous analysis found most TCR beta V segments productive roughly 90% or roughly 30% of the time. In vitro data verified a few CMV-associated chains as specific for CMV antigens.

The CDR3 is 17 residues long. Per the germline V gene, CDR1 is SGHAT and CDR2 is FQNNGV. Trimming stripped 1 base from V and 9 bases from J, with 22 bases between. It was with 60 Vbeta and 13 Jbeta primers that the PCR ran. Using immunoSEQ multiplex PCR, the repertoire was profiled, and TCRdb retains in-frame clones only, with some absent. The table has around 67,000 clones, around 74% seen once. The sequenced sample was PBMCs. The chain couples TRBV11-2 to TRBJ2-1; TRBD2 might be the D (5 bases). The TCR was taken from a woman aged 25 to 45 in good health and CMV-seropositive. The CDR3 loop is CASSLVSGVSAVGEQFF. As DNA, the CDR3 is TGTGCCAGCAGCTTAGTTTCCGGGGTCAGTGCGGTCGGTGAGCAGTTCTTC.